The 24 T cell receptor beta chains below come from one sample, sequenced in a study of blood T cell repertoires in COVID-19. Profiling relied on immunoSEQ multiplex PCR, and the TCRdb table lists in-frame clones only, not all of them. Of about 99,000 clones listed, approximately 85% were seen once; the top ten hold more than 4.5%. Specimen: peripheral blood. The receptors were gathered from a man in his sixties with acute or convalescent COVID-19.

This chain joins TRBV11-2 and TRBJ2-2, with D unclear. Trimming cost V 1 base and J 0 bases, with 9 bases left between them. CDR3 length: 16 amino acids. CDR1 is SGHAT, CDR2 FQNNGV, per germline. CDR3 coding DNA: TGTGCCAGCAGCTTAGGGTACAGTCCGAACACCGGGGAGCTGTTTTTT. Its protein is CASSLGYSPNTGELFF.

V gene TRBV7-3 combines with J gene TRBJ2-1; 14 bases fit TRBD2. In germline, CDR1 is SGHTA, CDR2 FQGTGA. The CDR3 consists of 15 residues. Trimming at V came to 5 bases and at J to 9 bases, leaving 6 bases not matched to a gene. Written as DNA, the CDR3 is TGTGCCAGCAGCCAGGGACTAGCGGGAGAGAGTGAGCAGTTCTTC. Protein: CASSQGLAGESEQFF. Together with reference TRBV7-3 and TRBJ2-1, the CDR3 gives the full variable domain: GAGVSQTPSNKVTEKGKYVELRCDPISGHTALYWYRQSLGQGPEFLIYFQGTGAADDSGLPNDRFFAVRPEGSVSTLKIQRTERGDSAVYLCASSQGLAGESEQFFGPGTRLTVL.

The rearrangement joins TRBV7-8 to TRBJ2-4; TRBD2 aligns across 12 bases. CDR3 length equals 16 residues. J gave up 8 bases and V 5 bases, and 10 bases lay outside the gene matches. The germline V gene encodes CDR1 SGHVS and CDR2 FQNEAQ. The CDR3 spells CASSGRTSGIGDIQYF. As DNA, the CDR3 is TGTGCCAGCAGCGGAAGGACTAGCGGGATTGGGGACATTCAGTACTTC.

The chain employs TRBV5-1 and TRBJ2-3; 13 nucleotides match TRBD2. This CDR3 is built from 16 residues. CDR1 and CDR2 (germline): SGHRS, YFSETQ. Unmatched junction bases numbered 2, after V lost 0 bases and J lost 4 bases. CDR3 in amino acids: CASSLGTSGGSDTQYF. CDR3 sequence (DNA): TGCGCCAGCAGCTTGGGGACTAGCGGGGGCTCAGATACGCAGTATTTT.

Written as DNA, the CDR3 is TGTGCCAGCAGCCCATATAATTCACCCCTCCACTTT. Encoded protein: CASSPYNSPLHF. This chain links TRBV27 with TRBJ1-6; no firm D call. Germline assignment: CDR1 MNHEY and CDR2 SMNVEV (reference sequence). This CDR3 has 12 amino acids. V lost 6 bases to trimming and J lost 4 bases, with 4 bases between them.

The V call is TRBV28, the J call TRBJ2-1; a weak D match, TRBD1 (5 bases). Trimming removed 3 bases from V and 5 bases from J, with 11 bases in between. Germline assignment: CDR1 MDHEN and CDR2 SYDVKM. This CDR3 comprises 14 residues. CDR3 DNA: TGTGCCAGCAGTTTTTGGCAGGGCAACAATGAGCAGTTCTTC. Its protein product is CASSFWQGNNEQFF.

This clone has more than one count but fewer than ten. The V and J genes are TRBV7-6 and TRBJ1-5, with D uncertain. The germline V gene encodes CDR1 SGHVS and CDR2 FNYEAQ. V dropped 3 bases and J dropped 6 bases, with 6 bases sitting between them. This CDR3 is built from 12 residues. The CDR3 loop is CASSFPGQPQHF. The CDR3 coding sequence is TGTGCCAGCAGCTTTCCGGGTCAGCCCCAGCATTTT.

The chain has TRBV4-1 and TRBJ1-1; D not certain. This CDR3 contains 15 residues. Germline CDR1 is MGHRA and CDR2 is YSYEKL. Trimming took off 0 bases at V and 1 base at J, with 9 bases between the two ends. CDR3 sequence reads: CASSQDGTGNTEAFF. CDR3 coding DNA: TGCGCCAGCAGCCAAGATGGAACGGGGAACACTGAAGCTTTCTTT.

The chain uses TRBV7-9 and TRBJ2-4; D might be TRBD2 (6 bases). CDR3 length: 14 amino acids. Trimming shortened V by 1 base and J by 7 bases, and 11 bases separated the two germline ends. Germline values: CDR1 SEHNR, CDR2 FQNEAQ (reference sequence). The CDR3 bases are TGTGCCAGCAGCTTAGAACTGGCGGGGAACATTCAGTACTTC. Protein: CASSLELAGNIQYF.

V usage is TRBV19 and J usage is TRBJ1-2; TRBD1 is a possible D gene (5 bases). Germline V lookup: CDR1 LNHDA, CDR2 SQIVND (reference sequence). This CDR3 contains 17 residues. The germline V and J ends were trimmed by 3 bases and 0 bases, with 17 bases remaining between them. The CDR3 is CASSMVISAGTNYGYTF. CDR3 bases: TGTGCCAGTAGTATGGTCATTTCGGCAGGGACTAACTATGGCTACACCTTC.

The gene calls are TRBV11-3 and TRBJ2-2; 7 nucleotides align to TRBD2. After removal of 6 bases from V and 4 bases from J, the junction contained 8 bases not matched to a gene. Germline CDR1 and CDR2: SGHNT and YENEEA. This CDR3 has 15 amino acids. The CDR3 spells CASSPGGLGTGELFF. In DNA, the CDR3 is TGTGCCAGCAGTCCGGGAGGTCTTGGCACCGGGGAGCTGTTTTTT.

The chain is built from TRBV5-4 and TRBJ2-7; 10 bases are a match to TRBD2. The germline V gene has CDR1 SGHNT and CDR2 YYREEE (reference sequence). The junction had 0 bases not matched to a gene; V was cut back by 3 bases and J by 0 bases. There are 14 residues in the CDR3. The CDR3 reads CASSSSGGSYEQYF. The DNA for the CDR3 is TGTGCCAGCAGCTCTAGCGGGGGCTCCTACGAGCAGTACTTC.

This clone is a singleton in its sample. The V and J genes are TRBV5-1 and TRBJ2-7, with 8 bases aligning to TRBD1. CDR1 and CDR2 from the germline V gene are SGHRS and YFSETQ. The length of the CDR3 is 14 residues. Trimming at V came to 5 bases and at J to 3 bases, leaving 7 bases not matched to a gene. Here the CDR3 DNA reads TGCGCCAGCAGTGTGGGACAGGCGATCTACGAGCAGTACTTC. Its translation: CASSVGQAIYEQYF. Supplemented by reference TRBV5-1 and TRBJ2-7, the full variable domain reads KAGVTQTPRYLIKTRGQQVTLSCSPISGHRSVSWYQQTPGQGLQFLFEYFSETQRNKGNFPGRFSGRQFSNSRSEMNVSTLELGDSALYLCASSVGQAIYEQYFGPGTRLTVT.

This chain connects TRBV5-4 to TRBJ2-5, with a tentative D call TRBD2 (6 bases). The germline V and J ends were trimmed by 4 bases and 5 bases, with 18 bases remaining between them. This CDR3 region has 15 residues. CDR1 SGHNT and CDR2 YYREEE come from the germline V gene (reference sequence). The CDR3 region is CASSPQNVEGETQYF. CDR3 nucleotides: TGTGCCAGCAGCCCACAGAACGTGGAGGGGGAGACCCAGTACTTC.

The chain links TRBV3-1 (or the pseudogene TRBV3-2) to TRBJ2-3, with a possible D match to TRBD2 (5 bases). Germline V gene data show CDR1 as LGHDT and CDR2 as YNNKEL (reference sequence). The CDR3 length is 15 residues. V was clipped by 3 bases and J by 0 bases, with 10 bases between them. This CDR3 reads CASSHRRTSTDTQYF. The CDR3 region has the DNA TGTGCCAGCAGCCATCGAAGGACTAGCACAGATACGCAGTATTTT.

This clone has only one observation. The J gene is TRBJ1-1, the V gene TRBV6-5; a weak D match, TRBD1 (6 bases). Germline V gene sequence: CDR1 MNHEY, CDR2 SVGAGI. The ends were cut back, 7 bases at V and 1 base at J, with 10 bases in the middle. The CDR3 is made up of 13 amino acids. CDR3 sequence: CASTGAWNTEAFF. CDR3 DNA: TGTGCCAGCACAGGGGCATGGAACACTGAAGCTTTCTTT.

The rearrangement uses TRBV3-1 (or the pseudogene TRBV3-2) and TRBJ2-2; 9 nucleotides line up with TRBD1. Germline CDR1 reads LGHDT; CDR2 reads YNNKEL (reference sequence). CDR3 length: 15 amino acids. J lost 6 bases, V lost 4 bases, and 6 bases had no gene match. CDR3 in amino acids: CASSPRDRVAGELFF. The CDR3 DNA sequence: TGTGCCAGCAGCCCCCGGGACAGGGTAGCCGGGGAGCTGTTTTTT.

This clone has only a few counts. V and J are TRBV19 and TRBJ1-5; 9 bases map to TRBD1. Trimming removed 5 bases from V and 2 bases from J; junction bases left unmatched: 13. This CDR3 is built from 18 residues. CDR1 is LNHDA, CDR2 SQIVND, per germline (reference sequence). CDR3 amino acids: CASSLGSGQGYGNQPQHF. CDR3 sequence (DNA): TGTGCCAGTAGTTTAGGGTCCGGACAGGGGTACGGCAATCAGCCCCAGCATTTT.

This clone occurred once. The V gene is TRBV7-9, the J gene TRBJ2-3; 9 bases fit TRBD2. This CDR3 spans 16 amino acids. V shed 5 bases, J shed 1 base, and the junction held 7 bases outside the gene matches. CDR1 and CDR2 (germline): SEHNR, FQNEAQ (reference sequence). The CDR3 reads CASSTNSGSGTDTQYF. The CDR3 DNA reads TGTGCCAGCAGCACCAATAGCGGGAGCGGCACAGATACGCAGTATTTT.

This clone occurred a few times. The sample contains more than one DNA sequence encoding this CDR3. The rearrangement uses TRBV2 and TRBJ1-2; 7 bases are a match to TRBD1. With 6 bases clipped from V and 1 base from J, the junction kept 2 bases outside the gene matches. Looked up from germline, CDR1 is SNHLY and CDR2 is FYNNEI. There are 13 residues in the CDR3. As DNA, the CDR3 is TGTGCCAGCAGCAGGGACAGTAACTATGGCTACACCTTC. Translating gives CASSRDSNYGYTF.

The chain carries TRBV19 and TRBJ1-2; D unclear. This CDR3 is 12 amino acids long. Trimming cost V 1 base and J 7 bases, with 7 bases left between them. Germline V gene sequence: CDR1 LNHDA, CDR2 SQIVND (reference sequence). CDR3 amino acids: CASSIGLSGYTF. Here the CDR3 DNA reads TGTGCCAGTAGTATAGGATTGAGTGGCTACACCTTC. The complete variable domain, with remaining parts taken from reference TRBV19 and TRBJ1-2, reads DGGITQSPKYLFRKEGQNVTLSCEQNLNHDAMYWYRQDPGQGLRLIYYSQIVNDFQKGDIAEGYSVSREKKESFPLTVTSAQKNPTAFYLCASSIGLSGYTFGSGTRLTVV.

This chain uses TRBV15 with TRBJ2-5; 7 nucleotides align to TRBD1. V shed 0 bases, J shed 5 bases, and the junction held 12 bases outside the gene matches. CDR3 length equals 17 residues. Germline V CDR1 and CDR2: LNHNV, YYDKDF (reference sequence). For the CDR3, the DNA is TGTGCCACCAGCAGAGATGTCACAGGGGATTTTGTGGAGACCCAGTACTTC. Translated: CATSRDVTGDFVETQYF.

The sample holds a few counts of this clone. The chain combines TRBV10-3 with TRBJ2-7; D might be TRBD2 (5 bases). V was trimmed by 0 bases and J by 2 bases, leaving 14 bases between them. The CDR3 is 16 amino acids. Germline values: CDR1 ENHRY, CDR2 SYGVKD. The CDR3 DNA reads TGTGCCATCAGTGAGTCAAAGACAACTAGGACCTACGAGCAGTACTTC. Translation: CAISESKTTRTYEQYF.

This clone has a handful of counts. The rearrangement joins TRBV6-2 or TRBV6-3 to TRBJ1-2, with 9 bases lining up with TRBD1. Germline CDR1 reads MNHEY; CDR2 reads SVGEGT. With 6 bases clipped from V and 7 bases from J, the junction kept 9 bases outside the gene matches. The CDR3 spans 14 residues. The DNA of the CDR3 is TGTGCCAGCAGCTTAATAACAGGGGGCCGTGGCTACACCTTC. Protein sequence: CASSLITGGRGYTF.